One and the same sample provided the 24 T cell receptor beta chains below, sequenced in a study of T cells in Graves' hyperthyroidism and ophthalmopathy. Amplified TCR beta CDR3 regions came from RNA transcripts. The TCR CDR3 was amplified in a first-round RT-PCR using the HTBI primer set. TCRdb re-called the multiplex PCR reads through MiXCR, storing one row per CDR3 protein. The table has 400,000 to 500,000 distinct CDR3 sequences, approximately 15% seen once. Sequencing was performed on blood. These receptors were taken from a woman aged 18-30 years with Graves' hyperthyroidism.

This clonotype was seen repeatedly, ten times or more. This chain uses TRBV5-1 with TRBJ2-7, with 7 bases lining up with TRBD2. This CDR3 spans 16 amino acids. From germline, CDR1 is SGHRS and CDR2 YFSETQ. Trimming at V came to 0 bases and at J to 3 bases, leaving 9 bases not matched to a gene. The CDR3 DNA reads TGCGCCAGCAGCTTGGGGCGGAGCGGGATAGACTACGAGCAGTACTTC. Its translation is CASSLGRSGIDYEQYF.

This clonotype was seen only a few times. The genes are TRBV5-4 and TRBJ1-1; D perhaps matches TRBD1 (6 bases). Germline values: CDR1 SGHNT, CDR2 YYREEE (reference sequence). The CDR3 sequence is 15 residues long. Trimming removed 1 base from V and 3 bases from J, with 13 bases in between. The CDR3 region has the DNA TGTGCCAGCAGCTTGTGGGACACCTATCACACTGAAGCTTTCTTT. Translation gives CASSLWDTYHTEAFF.

In its sample, this clonotype was seen many times. In DNA, the CDR3 is TGTGCCAGCAGTTCTTTTCGCATCGGGACTAGCGAGGCTGGGGCCAACGTCCTGACTTTC. This codes for CASSSFRIGTSEAGANVLTF. The chain carries TRBV28 and TRBJ2-6, with 10 nucleotides matching TRBD2. Trimming at V came to 4 bases and at J to 2 bases, leaving 14 bases not matched to a gene. Germline CDR1 reads MDHEN; CDR2 reads SYDVKM. This CDR3 region has 20 residues.

This clonotype was counted only a few times. The J gene is TRBJ2-1, the V gene TRBV19; D gene uncertain. Trimming stripped 5 bases from V and 2 bases from J, with 13 bases between. The length of the CDR3 is 15 residues. CDR1 and CDR2 (germline): LNHDA, SQIVND (reference sequence). The CDR3 protein is CASSPQWNPYNEQFF. CDR3 in DNA: TGTGCCAGTAGTCCCCAGTGGAACCCCTACAATGAGCAGTTCTTC.

The rearrangement uses TRBV7-2 and TRBJ2-1, with 14 bases matching TRBD2. The CDR3 extends over 18 amino acids. After removal of 3 bases from V and 3 bases from J, the junction contained 7 bases not matched to a gene. Germline V gene lookup returns CDR1 SGHTA and CDR2 FQGNSA. CDR3 region: CASSLPSGTSGSYNEQFF. CDR3 nucleotide sequence: TGTGCCAGCAGCTTGCCAAGTGGGACTAGCGGGAGCTACAATGAGCAGTTCTTC.

Concerning this clonotype: A much more abundant neighbour one base away suggests this may be a read error. As DNA, the CDR3 is TGTGCCACCAGTGATTCGGGACTAGCGGGAGTAGACGGTGAGCAGTTCTTC. Translated: CATSDSGLAGVDGEQFF. The V call is TRBV24-1, the J call TRBJ2-1; 14 nucleotides match TRBD2. CDR3 length equals 17 residues. Trimming took 2 bases from V and 9 from J; bases not matched to a gene: 8. Per germline, CDR1 KGHDR and CDR2 SFDVKD.

The V call is TRBV4-1, the J call TRBJ2-3, with 10 bases matching TRBD1. Looked up from germline, CDR1 is MGHRA and CDR2 is YSYEKL. V gave up 4 bases and J gave up 6 bases; unmatched junction bases: 19. This CDR3 comprises 19 residues. CDR3 loop: CASSPGKDRGRPPRDTQYF. CDR3 sequence (DNA): TGCGCCAGCAGCCCCGGAAAAGACAGGGGGCGACCTCCAAGGGATACGCAGTATTTT.

This clonotype was seen at least ten times. The chain links TRBV11-2 to TRBJ2-3; 14 nucleotides align to TRBD2. Unmatched junction bases numbered 0, after V lost 6 bases and J lost 1 base. The germline CDR1 and CDR2 sequences are SGHAT and FQNNGV. The CDR3 totals 15 residues. The CDR3 DNA follows: TGTGCCAGCAGGGGACTAGCGGGGGGCACAGATACGCAGTATTTT. Protein: CASRGLAGGTDTQYF.

The rearrangement links TRBV14 to TRBJ2-5; 10 positions agree with TRBD1. CDR1 is SGHDN and CDR2 is FVKESK in the germline V gene. With V trimmed by 0 bases and J by 6 bases, 13 bases remained unmatched. The CDR3 loop spans 18 amino acids. DNA of the CDR3: TGTGCCAGCAGCCAAGAAAGTTTCCGGGACAGGGGCGGCAAGACCCAGTACTTC. Amino acid sequence: CASSQESFRDRGGKTQYF.

In its sample, this clonotype was seen many times. V is TRBV12-3 or TRBV12-4 and J is TRBJ2-7; D may be TRBD1 or TRBD2 (5 bases each). This CDR3 has 16 amino acids. V was trimmed by 4 bases and J by 1 base, leaving 17 bases between them. The CDR3 loop reads CASSSIRGRRSYEQYF. In nucleotides, the CDR3 is TGTGCCAGCAGTTCTATCCGGGGACGGCGATCCTACGAGCAGTACTTC.

The genes are TRBV5-6 and TRBJ1-2; D remains unclear. The CDR3 covers 12 residues. Looked up from germline, CDR1 is SGHDT and CDR2 is YYEEEE. V was trimmed by 5 bases and J by 4 bases, leaving 9 bases between them. The CDR3 DNA reads as TGTGCCAGCAGGAAGGCGGGCTATGGCTACACCTTC. This encodes CASRKAGYGYTF.

The sample holds many counts of this clonotype. This chain links TRBV2 with TRBJ1-5, with D possibly matching TRBD1 (5 bases). Deletions cut 6 bases from V and 6 bases from J, with 21 bases between. Germline-derived CDR1 and CDR2 are SNHLY and FYNNEI. The CDR3 runs 16 residues. The CDR3 protein is CASRSVGGVVSQPQHF. In DNA, the CDR3 is TGTGCCAGCAGAAGTGTGGGAGGGGTGGTTAGTCAGCCCCAGCATTTT.

V and J are TRBV20-1 and TRBJ2-7; D is undetermined. CDR3 length: 14 amino acids. Germline V lookup: CDR1 DFQATT, CDR2 SNEGSKA (reference sequence). V shed 1 base and J shed 0 bases, with 10 bases lying between them. CDR3 region: CSARGPGSSYEQYF. The DNA of the CDR3 is TGCAGTGCTAGAGGCCCAGGTAGCTCCTACGAGCAGTACTTC.

This clonotype was counted a few times. The chain couples TRBV28 to TRBJ2-1; the match to TRBD2 covers 7 bases. V lost 3 bases to trimming and J lost 5 bases; unmatched junction nucleotides: 7. Germline CDR1 is MDHEN and CDR2 is SYDVKM. The CDR3 sequence is 15 residues long. CDR3 bases: TGTGCCAGCAGTTTCGAGGGAGGGCCCCACAATGAGCAGTTCTTC. Translating gives CASSFEGGPHNEQFF.

Ten or more counts support this clonotype. J is TRBJ2-5 and V is TRBV12-3 or TRBV12-4; D is possibly TRBD2 (5 bases). Trimming took 6 bases from V and 7 from J, leaving 9 bases between them. The CDR3 has 11 residues. CDR3 nucleotides: TGTGCCAGCAGACTAGAGGGGACCCAGTACTTC. Its translation is CASRLEGTQYF.

This clonotype has a count of ten or more. The gene calls are TRBV10-3 and TRBJ1-1, with 8 bases that match TRBD1. The CDR3 totals 15 residues. The J segment lost 2 bases and the V segment lost 7 bases, leaving 9 bases of the junction unmatched. Germline V gives CDR1 ENHRY, CDR2 SYGVKD. CDR3 DNA sequence: TGTGCCATCACCCAAGGACAGGGACAAAACACTGAAGCTTTCTTT. Protein product: CAITQGQGQNTEAFF.

The rearrangement joins TRBV24-1 to TRBJ1-5; D remains ambiguous. Germline CDR1 is KGHDR and CDR2 is SFDVKD. V lost 2 bases to trimming and J lost 6 bases, with 7 bases between them. The CDR3 runs 13 residues. The CDR3 bases are TGTGCCACCAGTGATTCACCGGGTCAGCCCCAGCATTTT. This sequence encodes CATSDSPGQPQHF.

Comments on this clonotype: Being one base from a much bigger clone, this may be a read error. The chain is built from TRBV3-1 and TRBJ2-4; perhaps TRBD1 as D (5 bases). The CDR3 is 16 residues long. Trimming cost V 1 base and J 2 bases, with 12 bases left between them. Germline V CDR1 and CDR2: LGHDT, YNNKEL (reference sequence). The CDR3 DNA reads TGTGCCAGCAGCCAAGTCGGATTGGGGCCCAAAAACATTCAGTACTTC. As protein: CASSQVGLGPKNIQYF.

This chain joins TRBV5-1 and TRBJ1-4; perhaps TRBD1 as D (6 bases). The germline V and J ends were trimmed by 0 bases and 6 bases, with 9 bases remaining between them. CDR1 is SGHRS and CDR2 is YFSETQ in the germline V gene. CDR3 length equals 14 residues. In nucleotides, the CDR3 is TGCGCCAGCAGCTTGGGGACAGTTTATGAAAAACTGTTTTTT. This codes for CASSLGTVYEKLFF.

The chain uses TRBV20-1 and TRBJ2-7, with 11 bases matching TRBD2. Germline trimming cut 5 bases from V and 3 bases from J; bases unmatched to any gene: 9. The germline V gene encodes CDR1 DFQATT and CDR2 SNEGSKA (reference sequence). CDR3 size: 15 residues. CDR3: CSAAPGTSGYYEQYF. Written as DNA, the CDR3 is TGCAGTGCTGCACCCGGGACTAGCGGTTACTACGAGCAGTACTTC.

This clonotype was recorded at least ten times. The CDR3 coding sequence is TGTGCCAGCAGCCCCTTGGCGGGGGGAGCTGAAGCTTTCTTT. It translates to CASSPLAGGAEAFF. The V gene is TRBV7-2, the J gene TRBJ1-1, with D tentatively TRBD1 (5 bases). Trimming took off 5 bases at V and 6 bases at J, with 16 bases between the two ends. This CDR3 is 14 amino acids long. Germline V CDR1 and CDR2: SGHTA, FQGNSA.

This clonotype has a count of ten or more. The V and J genes are TRBV2 and TRBJ1-5; no reliable D call. With 3 bases removed from V and 3 bases from J, the gap between germline ends came to 6 bases. CDR3 size: 13 residues. Germline V gene lookup returns CDR1 SNHLY and CDR2 FYNNEI. CDR3 in DNA: TGTGCCAGCAGTGAGGAACTCAATCAGCCCCAGCATTTT. Its translation is CASSEELNQPQHF.

In this sample, this clonotype turned up many times. This rearrangement joins TRBV12-3 or TRBV12-4 to TRBJ1-1; 8 bases are a match to TRBD1. With 6 bases clipped from V and 3 bases from J, the junction kept 6 bases outside the gene matches. The CDR3 covers 14 residues. The CDR3 DNA reads as TGTGCCAGCAGCGGGACAGGCGGATACACTGAAGCTTTCTTT. Its translation is CASSGTGGYTEAFF.

This clonotype has only a few counts. The rearrangement joins TRBV4-3 to TRBJ2-1; perhaps TRBD2 as D (6 bases). CDR1 is LGHNA and CDR2 is YSLEER in the germline V gene. V was cut by 0 bases and J by 3 bases, with 12 bases left in between. CDR3 length: 16 amino acids. CDR3 protein: CASSQDWSSVYNEQFF. Written as DNA, the CDR3 is TGCGCCAGCAGCCAAGATTGGTCTAGCGTCTACAATGAGCAGTTCTTC.